These 29 T cell receptor beta chains originate from one sample sequenced in a study of shared clonotypes between healthy human individuals. The repertoire was sequenced with immunoSEQ multiplex PCR; TCRdb's copy has only in-frame clones and lacks some. The data hold under 1,100,000 clones, with more than 60% observed a single time. The sequenced sample was memory CD4+ T cells sorted from blood. Subset specified: CD45RA-negative fraction. The receptors were gathered from a young man in good health.

The chain recombines TRBV27 with TRBJ2-5, with D uncertain. Germline values: CDR1 MNHEY, CDR2 SMNVEV (reference sequence). The CDR3 is made up of 14 amino acids. V shed 5 bases and J shed 5 bases, with 15 bases lying between them. Here the CDR3 DNA reads TGTGCCAGCAGTGCAATTTCGAGCATGGAGACCCAGTACTTC. It encodes CASSAISSMETQYF.

V gene TRBV7-9 combines with J gene TRBJ1-1; maybe TRBD1 (5 bases). Germline-derived CDR1 and CDR2 are SEHNR and FQNEAQ (reference sequence). This CDR3 spans 15 amino acids. The V end lost 5 bases, the J end lost 6 bases, and 19 bases lay between the germline ends. CDR3 protein: CASSLYRGRLAEAFF. For the CDR3, the DNA is TGTGCCAGCAGCCTATATCGGGGGAGGTTGGCTGAAGCTTTCTTT.

This clone has more than one count but fewer than ten. The chain couples TRBV23-1 to TRBJ1-6, with TRBD1 matching 7 bases. TRBV23-1 is an ORF, and what it does is uncertain. The CDR3 covers 15 residues. The junction had 6 bases not matched to a gene; V was cut back by 3 bases and J by 7 bases. The CDR3 DNA reads as TGCGCCAGCAGTCATTACAGGGGTTCCAATTCACCCCTCCACTTT. Translation: CASSHYRGSNSPLHF.

The chain recombines TRBV5-1 with TRBJ2-2, with TRBD1 matching 7 bases. J lost 6 bases, V lost 0 bases, and 8 bases had no gene match. CDR3 length: 16 amino acids. The V gene's germline CDR1 is SGHRS and CDR2 YFSETQ. The DNA of the CDR3 is TGCGCCAGCAGCTTGGGTAGACAGGGAAGTGCCGGGGAGCTGTTTTTT. Protein product: CASSLGRQGSAGELFF. Filled out from reference TRBV5-1 and TRBJ2-2, the complete variable domain reads KAGVTQTPRYLIKTRGQQVTLSCSPISGHRSVSWYQQTPGQGLQFLFEYFSETQRNKGNFPGRFSGRQFSNSRSEMNVSTLELGDSALYLCASSLGRQGSAGELFFGEGSRLTVL.

The CDR3 DNA follows: TGTGCCAGTAGTATCTGGCAGGGCCATAACTATGGCTACACCTTC. Protein sequence: CASSIWQGHNYGYTF. This sequence joins TRBV19 and TRBJ1-2; weak D call: TRBD1 (5 bases). This CDR3 has 15 residues. The germline gives CDR1 LNHDA, CDR2 SQIVND (reference sequence). Trimming left V 3 bases short and J 1 base short, with 12 bases between.

This clone was observed a handful of times. This chain joins TRBV7-2 and TRBJ2-3, with TRBD2 as a possible D gene (5 bases). Trimming cost V 2 bases and J 1 base, with 10 bases left between them. The CDR3 is 15 residues long. Germline lookup yields CDR1 SGHTA and CDR2 FQGNSA. For the CDR3, the DNA is TGTGCCAGCAGCTTATCCGGGGATGGCACAGATACGCAGTATTTT. It codes for CASSLSGDGTDTQYF. The variable domain in full, with the rest retrieved from reference TRBV7-2 and TRBJ2-3, is GAGVSQSPSNKVTEKGKDVELRCDPISGHTALYWYRQSLGQGLEFLIYFQGNSAPDKSGLPSDRFSAERTGGSVSTLTIQRTQQEDSAVYLCASSLSGDGTDTQYFGPGTRLTVL.

The J gene is TRBJ2-2, the V gene TRBV19, with D possibly TRBD2 on 5 matching bases. Trimming pared 7 bases from V and 4 bases from J, leaving 13 bases between. The CDR3 has 14 residues. CDR1 LNHDA and CDR2 SQIVND come from the germline V gene (reference sequence). The DNA of the CDR3 is TGTGCCAGTAACCGCCCCGGGATCACCGGGGAGCTGTTTTTT. Encoded protein: CASNRPGITGELFF.

The chain carries TRBV7-9 and TRBJ2-1; a possible D gene is TRBD2 (6 bases). The CDR3 length is 17 residues. Trimming shortened V by 2 bases and J by 5 bases, and 19 bases separated the two germline ends. Germline V CDR1 and CDR2: SEHNR, FQNEAQ (reference sequence). DNA for the CDR3: TGTGCCAGCAGCTTACGAGGTGTCGGACTACTCGACAATGAGCAGTTCTTC. Amino acid sequence: CASSLRGVGLLDNEQFF. Filled out from reference TRBV7-9 and TRBJ2-1, the complete variable domain reads DTGVSQNPRHKITKRGQNVTFRCDPISEHNRLYWYRQTLGQGPEFLTYFQNEAQLEKSRLLSDRFSAERPKGSFSTLEIQRTEQGDSAMYLCASSLRGVGLLDNEQFFGPGTRLTVL.

This clone turned up a few times. The rearrangement joins TRBV7-9 to TRBJ1-2; the match to TRBD1 covers 7 bases. Trimming took 4 bases from V and 0 from J; bases not matched to a gene: 5. Germline V gives CDR1 SEHNR, CDR2 FQNEAQ (reference sequence). The CDR3 loop spans 15 amino acids. The CDR3 loop reads CASSSGQTANYGYTF. The CDR3 coding sequence is TGTGCCAGCAGCTCGGGACAGACAGCTAACTATGGCTACACCTTC.

J is TRBJ2-5 and V is TRBV29-1; D not resolved. There are 13 residues in the CDR3. Per germline, CDR1 SQVTM and CDR2 ANQGSEA. V was shortened by 1 base and J by 0 bases, with 6 bases between the two germline ends. The CDR3, as DNA: TGCAGCGTTGAAGGTCTGTACCAAGAGACCCAGTACTTC. This encodes CSVEGLYQETQYF.

The V and J genes are TRBV10-3 and TRBJ2-5, with D possibly matching TRBD2 (6 bases). V was pared by 10 bases and J by 5 bases, with 17 bases between. CDR1 and CDR2 (germline): ENHRY, SYGVKD. This CDR3 spans 13 amino acids. CDR3 loop: CASTRDLAETQYF. As DNA, the CDR3 is TGTGCCAGCACTCGGGACTTGGCGGAGACCCAGTACTTC.

A word on this clone: This may stem from a read error, because a much larger clone lies one nucleotide away. Other DNA sequences of this sample code for an identical CDR3. The chain employs TRBV19 and TRBJ1-2; 7 bases map to TRBD1. The germline CDR1 and CDR2 sequences are LNHDA and SQIVND (reference sequence). The CDR3 has 14 amino acids. V gave up 2 bases and J gave up 5 bases; unmatched junction bases: 5. The DNA for the CDR3 is TGTGCCAGTAGTATACCCGGGACAGCATATGGCTACACCTTC. It yields the protein CASSIPGTAYGYTF.

The gene calls are TRBV18 and TRBJ2-7, with D perhaps TRBD2 (5 bases). Between the trimmed V and J ends, which lost 1 base and 0 bases, there was a span of 10 bases. Germline CDR1 KGHSH, CDR2 LQKENI. The CDR3 sequence is 15 residues long. CDR3 amino acids: CASSPQAASSYEQYF. As DNA, the CDR3 is TGTGCCAGCTCACCACAAGCGGCTAGCTCCTACGAGCAGTACTTC.

The chain employs TRBV27 and TRBJ1-2; D is unresolved. With 5 bases removed from V and 4 bases from J, the gap between germline ends came to 14 bases. The CDR3 totals 14 residues. CDR1 and CDR2 from the germline V gene are MNHEY and SMNVEV (reference sequence). The CDR3 protein is CASSPRSFFYGYTF. In nucleotides, the CDR3 is TGTGCCAGCAGTCCCCGGTCCTTCTTCTATGGCTACACCTTC.

CDR3: CASSQDHTPGTTKNYEQYF. The CDR3 nucleotides are TGTGCCAGCAGCCAAGACCACACCCCCGGGACTACCAAAAACTACGAGCAGTACTTC. V and J are TRBV4-2 and TRBJ2-7, with 7 bases fitting TRBD2. After removal of 0 bases from V and 3 bases from J, the junction contained 17 bases not matched to a gene. The CDR3 is made up of 19 amino acids. Germline V gene lookup returns CDR1 LGHNA and CDR2 YNFKEQ.

The chain has TRBV6-1 and TRBJ2-7; tentatively, D is TRBD2 (5 bases). Germline V lookup: CDR1 MNHNS, CDR2 SASEGT. V was trimmed by 1 base and J by 3 bases, leaving 10 bases between them. This CDR3 is built from 14 residues. CDR3 loop: CASSEEGGFYEQYF. CDR3 DNA sequence: TGTGCCAGCAGTGAAGAAGGCGGGTTCTACGAGCAGTACTTC.

In this sample, this clone turned up once. CDR3 protein: CATSPGGNQPQHF. CDR3 nucleotides: TGTGCCACTAGCCCAGGGGGCAATCAGCCCCAGCATTTT. J is TRBJ1-5 and V is TRBV5-4, with TRBD1 as a possible D gene (6 bases). CDR3 size: 13 residues. Trimming removed 9 bases at V and 2 bases at J, with 12 bases between. Germline assignment: CDR1 SGHNT and CDR2 YYREEE (reference sequence).

The rearrangement joins TRBV9 to TRBJ2-1; no clear D. In germline, CDR1 is SGDLS, CDR2 YYNGEE. The CDR3 spans 12 residues. Trimming removed 3 bases at V and 5 bases at J, with 6 bases between. DNA for the CDR3: TGTGCCAGCAGCGCCCAGCACAATGAGCAGTTCTTC. Protein: CASSAQHNEQFF. The full variable domain, its missing parts supplied by reference TRBV9 and TRBJ2-1, is DSGVTQTPKHLITATGQRVTLRCSPRSGDLSVYWYQQSLDQGLQFLIQYYNGEERAKGNILERFSAQQFPDLHSELNLSSLELGDSALYFCASSAQHNEQFFGPGTRLTVL.

J is TRBJ2-7 and V is TRBV7-2, with D unresolved. The V end was cut by 2 bases, the J end by 0 bases, with 11 bases between. This CDR3 region has 15 residues. Germline lookup yields CDR1 SGHTA and CDR2 FQGNSA. The CDR3 region is CASSLLGQPSYEQYF. The DNA of the CDR3 is TGTGCCAGCAGCTTATTAGGGCAGCCCTCCTACGAGCAGTACTTC. The full variable domain, in which reference TRBV7-2 and TRBJ2-7 provide the parts outside the CDR3, is GAGVSQSPSNKVTEKGKDVELRCDPISGHTALYWYRQSLGQGLEFLIYFQGNSAPDKSGLPSDRFSAERTGGSVSTLTIQRTQQEDSAVYLCASSLLGQPSYEQYFGPGTRLTVT.

A word on this clone: The same CDR3 is also encoded by other DNA sequences in this sample. This chain links TRBV5-1 with TRBJ2-6; D might be TRBD2 (5 bases). This CDR3 comprises 16 residues. CDR1 and CDR2 from the germline V gene are SGHRS and YFSETQ. The germline V and J ends were trimmed by 4 bases and 2 bases, with 13 bases remaining between them. For the CDR3, the DNA is TGCGCCAGCAGCCCCGGCCAGGAGGCTGGGGCCAACGTCCTGACTTTC. Amino acids: CASSPGQEAGANVLTF.

The rearrangement joins TRBV2 to TRBJ2-7, with D perhaps TRBD1 or TRBD2 (5 bases each). The V gene lost 6 bases and the J gene lost 5 bases, with 14 bases spanning the gap. Germline CDR1 SNHLY, CDR2 FYNNEI. There are 13 residues in the CDR3. The CDR3 loop is CASRPRVGDEQYF. Here the CDR3 DNA reads TGTGCCAGCAGACCTAGGGTGGGGGACGAGCAGTACTTC.

The J gene is TRBJ2-6, the V gene TRBV2; TRBD1 matches 7 bases. Germline V gene data show CDR1 as SNHLY and CDR2 as FYNNEI. The CDR3 extends over 15 amino acids. Trimming took 6 bases from V and 0 from J; bases not matched to a gene: 2. CDR3: CASRGQISGANVLTF. DNA of the CDR3: TGTGCCAGCAGGGGACAGATCTCTGGGGCCAACGTCCTGACTTTC.

Only a few counts were recorded for this clone. The genes are TRBV9 and TRBJ1-1, with D unclear. The CDR3 runs to 12 residues. V shed 5 bases and J shed 0 bases, with 5 bases lying between them. Germline CDR1 reads SGDLS; CDR2 reads YYNGEE. CDR3 sequence: CASSLMNTEAFF. The CDR3 nucleotides read TGTGCCAGCAGTCTTATGAACACTGAAGCTTTCTTT.

Regarding this clone: Other DNA sequences within the sample encode an identical CDR3. The chain links TRBV20-1 to TRBJ2-3; D is unclear. Between the trimmed V and J ends, which lost 5 bases and 5 bases, there was a span of 5 bases. Germline CDR1 DFQATT, CDR2 SNEGSKA (reference sequence). The CDR3 contains 10 residues. CDR3 bases: TGCAGTGCTTCGAAAGATACGCAGTATTTT. Its protein product is CSASKDTQYF.

This clone was observed a few times. The genes are TRBV7-8 and TRBJ1-5, with 11 bases fitting TRBD1. Germline CDR1 reads SGHVS; CDR2 reads FQNEAQ. The CDR3 extends over 16 amino acids. The trim removed 1 base at V and 7 bases at J, leaving 6 bases unmatched. The DNA for the CDR3 is TGTGCCAGCAGCTTAGATGGACAGGGGGCTTGGCAGCCCCAGCATTTT. It yields the protein CASSLDGQGAWQPQHF.

The rearrangement uses TRBV5-1 and TRBJ2-7; 8 nucleotides align to TRBD2. This CDR3 spans 14 amino acids. The V gene's germline CDR1 is SGHRS and CDR2 YFSETQ. V lost 0 bases to trimming and J lost 6 bases; unmatched junction nucleotides: 5. The CDR3 DNA sequence: TGCGCCAGCAGCTTGGCCCCTACTAGCGGCGAGCAGTACTTC. This sequence encodes CASSLAPTSGEQYF.

The J gene is TRBJ2-5, the V gene TRBV5-1, with D perhaps TRBD2 (5 bases). This CDR3 spans 15 amino acids. V lost 5 bases and J 3 bases, leaving 17 bases between the germline ends. Germline assignment: CDR1 SGHRS and CDR2 YFSETQ. The CDR3 nucleotides read TGCGCCAGCAGTTTTGAGGGTAGGCGAGAAGAGACCCAGTACTTC. Translating it yields CASSFEGRREETQYF.

The V and J genes are TRBV28 and TRBJ1-6; D gene uncertain. The CDR3 sequence is 14 residues long. V was cut by 3 bases and J by 7 bases, with 10 bases left in between. Germline assignment: CDR1 MDHEN and CDR2 SYDVKM. CDR3 amino acids: CASSFVPVNSPLHF. DNA for the CDR3: TGTGCCAGCAGTTTTGTCCCAGTGAATTCACCCCTCCACTTT.

This chain uses TRBV4-1 with TRBJ2-2; 13 bases fit TRBD2. The CDR3 contains 17 residues. The trim removed 2 bases at V and 7 bases at J, leaving 7 bases unmatched. Per germline, CDR1 MGHRA and CDR2 YSYEKL. The CDR3 DNA sequence: TGCGCCAGCAGCCAAACCCGACTAGCGGGAGGTGGCGGGGAGCTGTTTTTT. Amino acid sequence: CASSQTRLAGGGGELFF.